This TCR beta chain was captured in a study of OX40 agonist ivuxolimab in advanced cancers. Profiling relied on immunoSEQ multiplex PCR, and the TCRdb table lists in-frame clones only, not all of them. The table includes nearly 50,000 clones, 92% detected once. V lost 2 bases and J lost 3; bases outside the gene matches: 6. The CDR3 contains 16 residues. Germline V gives CDR1 MNHNS, CDR2 SASEGT. This clonotype was obtained from an adult with an advanced solid tumor such as melanoma, head and neck, liver or kidney cancer. Sequencing was performed on CD4+ or CD8+ T cells sorted from blood, taken in a trial of the OX40 agonist ivuxolimab. The chain joins TRBV6-1 to TRBJ1-5, with 8 bases identical to TRBD1. The CDR3 DNA is TGTGCCAGCAGTGAACGCAGGGGGCGCGTCAATCAGCCCCAGCATTTT. It is translated as CASSERRGRVNQPQHF.